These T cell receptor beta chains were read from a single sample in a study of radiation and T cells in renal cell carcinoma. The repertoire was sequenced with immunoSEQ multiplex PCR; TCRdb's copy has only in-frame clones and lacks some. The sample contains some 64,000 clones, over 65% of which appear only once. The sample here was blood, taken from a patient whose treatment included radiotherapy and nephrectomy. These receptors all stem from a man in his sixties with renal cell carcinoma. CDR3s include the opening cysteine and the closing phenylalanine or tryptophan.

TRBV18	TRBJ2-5	CASSPRGQLQETQYF
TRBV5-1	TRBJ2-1	CASSKLAGALQEQFF
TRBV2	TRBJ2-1	CASSELDWPSDNEQFF
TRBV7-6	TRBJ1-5	CASSTRGQPQHF
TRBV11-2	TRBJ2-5	CASSSSGRVGETQYF
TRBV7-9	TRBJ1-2	CASRPDSNYGYTF
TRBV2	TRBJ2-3	CASSVSTDTQYF
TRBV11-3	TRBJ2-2	CASAEGSANTGELFF
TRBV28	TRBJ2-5	CASRKGPLETQYF
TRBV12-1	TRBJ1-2	CASRFQGHTF
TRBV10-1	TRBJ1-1	CASSRTANTEAFF
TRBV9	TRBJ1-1	CASSPQTGLDTEAFF
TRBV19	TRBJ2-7	CASSSAGQSQQYF
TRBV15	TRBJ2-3	CATSRDRGPADTQYF
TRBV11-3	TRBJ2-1	CASSAGTVALNEQFF
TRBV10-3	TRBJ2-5	CAISGELGTQYF
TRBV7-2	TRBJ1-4	CASSRNQGAGEKLFF
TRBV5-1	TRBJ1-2	CASSRNEGYGYTF